This T cell receptor (beta chain) emerged from a study of T cell responses to AZD1222 COVID-19 vaccine. Overall study context: It was second doses at about 4 or about 12 weeks that were pooled.

Turning to this clone: What it binds is unknown.

Study findings and constraints: There were mostly white British donors and more females than males, and clonal diversity was possibly underestimated. Repertoires in all cases were sampled only once the peak T cell response had passed. Along spike, vaccine-associated CD4 TCRs were found throughout, with dominance at 160-218 and 743-854.

Assay: immunoSEQ multiplex PCR; the TCRdb copy retains only in-frame clones and omits some. The top ten clones hold less than 3% of a sample with just under 100,000 clones, roughly 90% of them seen once. Germline V lookup: CDR1 ENHRY, CDR2 SYGVKD. The V end lost 10 bases, the J end lost 0 bases, and 10 bases lay between the germline ends. The CDR3 is 12 residues long. Sequences were derived from peripheral blood, sampled on day 0 of AZD1222 vaccination. This TCR was sampled from an adult in good health. The V gene is TRBV10-3, the J gene TRBJ2-7; D perhaps matches TRBD1 (5 bases). The DNA of the CDR3 is TGTGCCACCTCAGGGTACTCCTACGAGCAGTACTTC. Translated: CATSGYSYEQYF.